Listed below are T cell receptor beta chains from one sample, sequenced in a study of PD-L1 blockade in urothelial cancer. The assay was immunoSEQ multiplex PCR, and TCRdb's table has in-frame clones only and misses some. This table has 60,000 or so clones, 85% to 90% appearing once. The sequences come from PBMCs, collected around atezolizumab (anti-PD-L1) treatment. These receptors originate from a man in his 70s with urothelial cancer. Each CDR3 is given with its conserved first and last residue. Fields, in order: CDR3 length, clone size, J gene, D gene, V gene, CDR3 DNA, CDR3 protein. The D gene is left open where the match is weak. Rows give clone size only sometimes, using once, few, many, or a class for an expanded clone.

>15|.|TRBJ2-2|TRBD2|TRBV30
TGTGCCTGGTCCTGGGGCGGGAGGATCACCGGGGAGCTGTTTTTT
CAWSWGGRITGELFF
>12|.|TRBJ2-5|.|TRBV2
TGTGCCAGCAGACAGGAACGTGAGACCCAGTACTTC
CASRQERETQYF
>15|.|TRBJ1-2|.|TRBV6-1
TGTGCCAGCAGTCCCCAGGTGGGGGGATACTATGGCTACACCTTC
CASSPQVGGYYGYTF
>13|.|TRBJ1-1|.|TRBV14
TGTGCCAGCAGCCCCGGCGGAGTTTCTGAAGCTTTCTTT
CASSPGGVSEAFF
>16|.|TRBJ1-3|.|TRBV13
TGTGCCAGCAGCTTAGGTGGGAGGATCTCTGGAAACACCATATATTTT
CASSLGGRISGNTIYF
>14|.|TRBJ1-1|.|TRBV19
TGTGCCAGTAGTATAGGGCAGTGGAACACTGAAGCTTTCTTT
CASSIGQWNTEAFF
>15|few|TRBJ2-2|TRBD1|TRBV28
TGTGCCAGCAGGTGGGACAGGGGGAACACCGGGGAGCTGTTTTTT
CASRWDRGNTGELFF
>13|.|TRBJ1-1|.|TRBV6-5
TGTGCCAGCAGTCTAGCGGGGGCCACTGAAGCTTTCTTT
CASSLAGATEAFF
>14|few|TRBJ2-1|.|TRBV4-2
TGTGCCAGCAGCCAAGAACGGGTTTACAATGAGCAGTTCTTC
CASSQERVYNEQFF
>16|.|TRBJ2-3|TRBD2|TRBV28
TGTGCCAGCAGCAGTACAACGAGCGGGACCACAGATACGCAGTATTTT
CASSSTTSGTTDTQYF
>16|.|TRBJ1-5|.|TRBV19
TGTGCCAGTAGTATAGGGGGGCAGGGGTTGGGTCAGCCCCAGCATTTT
CASSIGGQGLGQPQHF
>16|.|TRBJ1-3|TRBD1|TRBV4-2
TGTGCCAGCAGCCAAGGACAGGGAAGCAATGGAAACACCATATATTTT
CASSQGQGSNGNTIYF
>20|.|TRBJ2-7|TRBD2|TRBV6-1
TGTGCCAGCAGTGAGCGGTTAGGACAGCGACTAGCGGGAGCCAGAAACGAGCAGTACTTC
CASSERLGQRLAGARNEQYF
>15|.|TRBJ1-2|.|TRBV11-2
TGTGCCAGCAGCCCCGGACAGTCGTCTGGGTATGGCTACACCTTC
CASSPGQSSGYGYTF
>16|.|TRBJ1-5|TRBD1|TRBV6-1
TGTGCCAGCAGTGACGAGGGGGCAGGGGGCAATCAGCCCCAGCATTTT
CASSDEGAGGNQPQHF
>15|.|TRBJ1-1|TRBD1|TRBV5-1
TGCGCCAGCAGCCCGGGACAGGGTTTGGCCACTGAAGCTTTCTTT
CASSPGQGLATEAFF
>15|.|TRBJ2-3|.|TRBV28
TGTGCCAGCAGTTTATTTACCCAGAGCACAGATACGCAGTATTTT
CASSLFTQSTDTQYF
>15|.|TRBJ2-5|TRBD2|TRBV6-6
TGTGCCAGCAGTCGTGGACTAGCGGGATGGGAGACCCAGTACTTC
CASSRGLAGWETQYF
>15|.|TRBJ2-5|TRBD2|TRBV5-4
TGTGCCAGCAGCTCCCGCGGGGGTATTCAAGAGACCCAGTACTTC
CASSSRGGIQETQYF
>15|.|TRBJ1-5|TRBD1|TRBV9
TGTGCCAGCAGCGTCGGACAGGGGAGCAATCAGCCCCAGCATTTT
CASSVGQGSNQPQHF
>12|.|TRBJ2-7|.|TRBV15
TGTGCCACCAGCAGAGATATCTACGAGCAGTACTTC
CATSRDIYEQYF
>11|.|TRBJ2-7|.|TRBV5-1
TGCGCCAGCAGAAGCAACTACGAGCAGTACTTC
CASRSNYEQYF
>15|.|TRBJ2-1|.|TRBV6-4
TGTGCCAGCAGTGACTCTGGAGGGGTCGGGAATGAGCAGTTCTTC
CASSDSGGVGNEQFF
>16|.|TRBJ2-5|.|TRBV5-5
TGTGCCAGCAGCTTCGGTTTGAGGCAGGGGCAAGAGACCCAGTACTTC
CASSFGLRQGQETQYF
>14|.|TRBJ2-7|.|TRBV25-1
TGTGCCAGCAGTGGCCCGGGTAGCTCCTACGAGCAGTACTTC
CASSGPGSSYEQYF
>16|.|TRBJ2-6|.|TRBV18
TGTGCCAGCTCACCGCAAGGACAGAGTGGGGCCAACGTCCTGACTTTC
CASSPQGQSGANVLTF
>14|.|TRBJ1-2|.|TRBV6-1
TGTGCCAGCAGTGAAGAGGCGTTGGAGGGCAAGAACACCTTC
CASSEEALEGKNTF
>13|.|TRBJ2-1|.|TRBV5-1
TGCGCCAGCAGCTTGTCTCCCGGGAATGAGCAGTTCTTC
CASSLSPGNEQFF
>16|.|TRBJ1-5|.|TRBV9
TGTGCCAGCAGCGAGGGGCCGGGTTTCAGCAATCAGCCCCAGCATTTT
CASSEGPGFSNQPQHF
>14|.|TRBJ1-1|TRBD1|TRBV18
TGTGCCAGCTCCCTCCGGGACAGGGGGCCAGAAGCTTTCTTT
CASSLRDRGPEAFF
>14|.|TRBJ2-7|TRBD1|TRBV5-5
TGTGCCAGCAGCGCGGACAGGGGGCTCTACGAGCAGTACTTC
CASSADRGLYEQYF
>18|.|TRBJ2-5|TRBD1|TRBV9
TGTGCCAGCAGCGTAGAGTTCGGATTAGGGGGCTCAAAAGAGACCCAGTACTTC
CASSVEFGLGGSKETQYF
>13|.|TRBJ2-7|.|TRBV5-5
TGTGCCAGCAGCTCCACGCAGGGGAGTAAGCAGTACTTC
CASSSTQGSKQYF
>14|.|TRBJ2-7|.|TRBV4-2
TGTGCCAGCAGCTTGAACAGAGAACCCTACGAGCAGTACTTC
CASSLNREPYEQYF
>14|.|TRBJ2-7|.|TRBV10-2
TGCGCCAGTGTTCCCCCTCATAGCCCTTACGAGCAGTACTTC
CASVPPHSPYEQYF
>15|.|TRBJ2-7|TRBD1|TRBV7-9
TGTGCCAGCAGCCCCGCCGAGACAGGGGCGGTCGAGCAGTACTTC
CASSPAETGAVEQYF
>16|.|TRBJ1-2|TRBD1|TRBV29-1
TGCAGCGTTGAAGTTCAGGGGACAGGAGTTAACTATGGCTACACCTTC
CSVEVQGTGVNYGYTF
>15|.|TRBJ1-1|TRBD1|TRBV2
TGTGCCAGCAGTGAGACGGGACAGGGCAGAACTGAAGCTTTCTTT
CASSETGQGRTEAFF
>19|few|TRBJ2-1|TRBD2|TRBV2
TGTGCCAGCAGACCCGGGACTAGCGGGAGGTACCGCTCCTACAATGAGCAGTTCTTC
CASRPGTSGRYRSYNEQFF
>14|.|TRBJ2-2|TRBD1|TRBV6-1
TGTGCCAGCAGTAACAGGGGGGTCACCGGGGAGCTGTTTTTT
CASSNRGVTGELFF
>16|.|TRBJ1-5|.|TRBV19
TGTGCCAGTAGTATAACCCACGCGGATAGCAATCAGCCCCAGCATTTT
CASSITHADSNQPQHF
>12|once|TRBJ1-3|TRBD1|TRBV6-6
TGTGCCACAAATCAGGGGGCTAACACCATATATTTT
CATNQGANTIYF
>17|.|TRBJ2-1|.|TRBV19
TGTGCCAGTAGTCCCACTCCAGGGGCCTTCTCCTACAATGAGCAGTTCTTC
CASSPTPGAFSYNEQFF
>13|.|TRBJ2-3|.|TRBV9
TGTGCCAGCAGCGCAACGCCCCGGGATACGCAGTATTTT
CASSATPRDTQYF